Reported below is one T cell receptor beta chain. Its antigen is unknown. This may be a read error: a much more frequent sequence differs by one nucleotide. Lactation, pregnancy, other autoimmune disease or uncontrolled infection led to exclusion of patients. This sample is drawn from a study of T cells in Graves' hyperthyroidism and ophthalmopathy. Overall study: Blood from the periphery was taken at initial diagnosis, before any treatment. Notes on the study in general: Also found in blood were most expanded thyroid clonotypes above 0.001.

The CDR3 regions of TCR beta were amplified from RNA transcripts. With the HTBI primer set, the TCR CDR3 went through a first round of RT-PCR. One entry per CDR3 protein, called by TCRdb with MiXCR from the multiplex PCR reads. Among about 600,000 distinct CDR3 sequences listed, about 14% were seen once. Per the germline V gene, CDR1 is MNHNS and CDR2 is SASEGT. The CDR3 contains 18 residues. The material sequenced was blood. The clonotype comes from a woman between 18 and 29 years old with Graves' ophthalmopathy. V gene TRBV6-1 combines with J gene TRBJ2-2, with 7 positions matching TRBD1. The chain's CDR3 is CASSRDSLNEANTGELLF. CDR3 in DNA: TGTGCCAGCAGCCGGGACAGTCTAAACGAGGCGAACACCGGGGAGCTGCTTTTT.